One and the same sample provided the 30 T cell receptor beta chains below, sequenced in a study of T-cell reconstitution after alpha-beta-depleted transplantation in children. Molecular barcoding with unique molecular identifiers was used for the TCRbeta library. A single record per CDR3 protein comes from TCRdb applying MiXCR to the PCR reads. Among some 350,000 distinct CDR3 sequences listed, around 15% were seen once. The sequenced sample was PBMCs, mostly from graft donor cells, obtained 360 days after TCRalphabeta/CD19-depleted stem cell transplant. The receptor set was obtained from a male patient between 2 and 15 years old who had a stem cell transplant for acute lymphoblastic leukemia, so the T cells may come from the graft donor.

V is TRBV7-2 and J is TRBJ2-5, with D maybe TRBD1 (7 bases). The CDR3 is made up of 14 amino acids. The germline V gene has CDR1 SGHTA and CDR2 FQGNSA. Trimming stripped 5 bases from V and 4 bases from J, with 14 bases between. The CDR3 DNA follows: TGTGCCAGCAGCGCGGGACAGTTCCGAGAGACCCAGTACTTC. This sequence encodes CASSAGQFRETQYF.

This clonotype was seen a few times. The V call is TRBV6-1, the J call TRBJ1-2; 8 bases fit TRBD1. Germline CDR1 reads MNHNS; CDR2 reads SASEGT. The ends lost 3 bases at V and 2 bases at J; junction bases unmatched: 2. The CDR3 is 14 amino acids. In nucleotides, the CDR3 is TGTGCCAGCAGTGACGGACAGGGAAACTATGGCTACACCTTC. Amino acid sequence: CASSDGQGNYGYTF.

The V and J genes are TRBV7-3 and TRBJ2-5; D possibly corresponds to TRBD2 (6 bases). Germline CDR1 is SGHTA and CDR2 is FQGTGA. CDR3 size: 15 residues. Between the trimmed V and J ends, which lost 3 bases and 4 bases, there was a span of 15 bases. CDR3 sequence: CASSLWERGGETQYF. The DNA for the CDR3 is TGTGCCAGCAGCTTGTGGGAAAGGGGAGGAGAGACCCAGTACTTC.

This clonotype appeared many times. V gene TRBV4-2 combines with J gene TRBJ1-2; tentative D call: TRBD1 (5 bases). This CDR3 spans 15 amino acids. With 0 bases removed from V and 4 bases from J, the gap between germline ends came to 12 bases. CDR1 and CDR2 (germline): LGHNA, YNFKEQ. In nucleotides, the CDR3 is TGTGCCAGCAGCCAAGATCCCGACAGCGTCTATGGCTACACCTTC. Protein product: CASSQDPDSVYGYTF.

This clonotype was seen a few times. The gene calls are TRBV5-1 and TRBJ2-2, with 10 bases identical to TRBD1. The V gene's germline CDR1 is SGHRS and CDR2 YFSETQ. CDR3 size: 16 residues. Trimming removed 4 bases from V and 6 bases from J; junction bases left unmatched: 9. The CDR3: CASSPRQGAHPGELFF. CDR3 nucleotide sequence: TGCGCCAGCAGCCCCAGACAGGGGGCGCATCCCGGGGAGCTGTTTTTT. The entire variable domain, with the rest obtained from reference TRBV5-1 and TRBJ2-2, is as follows: KAGVTQTPRYLIKTRGQQVTLSCSPISGHRSVSWYQQTPGQGLQFLFEYFSETQRNKGNFPGRFSGRQFSNSRSEMNVSTLELGDSALYLCASSPRQGAHPGELFFGEGSRLTVL.

The sample holds many counts of this clonotype. The rearrangement links TRBV12-3 or TRBV12-4 to TRBJ1-6; D gene uncertain. The CDR3 totals 11 residues. V gave up 1 base and J gave up 13 bases, with 5 bases separating them. DNA of the CDR3: TGTGCCAGCAGTTTAGTGGGGCCCCTCCACTTT. Translated, it gives CASSLVGPLHF.

This clonotype was seen a few times. The J gene is TRBJ1-1, the V gene TRBV20-1; no firm D call. Trimming cost V 0 bases and J 1 base, with 9 bases left between them. The CDR3 is made up of 14 amino acids. CDR1 and CDR2 from the germline V gene are DFQATT and SNEGSKA (reference sequence). The DNA for the CDR3 is TGCAGTGCTAGAGATGGGTCCAAGAACACTGAAGCTTTCTTT. Its protein is CSARDGSKNTEAFF.

In its sample, this clonotype was seen many times. The gene calls are TRBV12-3 or TRBV12-4 and TRBJ2-7; no clear D. The germline V and J ends were trimmed by 5 bases and 6 bases, with 11 bases remaining between them. The CDR3 is 12 residues long. The CDR3: CASSPGRSEQYF. In DNA, the CDR3 is TGTGCCAGCAGTCCCGGGCGTAGCGAGCAGTACTTC.

This clonotype appeared a single time. V usage is TRBV20-1 and J usage is TRBJ2-7, with 9 positions matching TRBD2. Germline lookup yields CDR1 DFQATT and CDR2 SNEGSKA (reference sequence). J was trimmed by 7 bases and V by 3 bases; bases with no gene match: 13. The CDR3 length is 15 residues. CDR3 in amino acids: CSASPGAGGPKEQYF. CDR3 DNA: TGCAGTGCTAGTCCCGGGGCGGGAGGGCCGAAGGAGCAGTACTTC.

This clonotype has only a few counts. The chain employs TRBV5-1 and TRBJ2-1, with a possible D match to TRBD2 (5 bases). Germline lookup yields CDR1 SGHRS and CDR2 YFSETQ. Trimming removed 5 bases from V and 9 bases from J, with 24 bases in between. The CDR3 consists of 16 residues. In nucleotides, the CDR3 is TGCGCCAGCAGGGTCCGGGGTGGCTTTCTCAACAGTGAGCAGTTCTTC. This encodes CASRVRGGFLNSEQFF.

The V and J genes are TRBV20-1 and TRBJ2-3; no reliable D call. CDR3 length: 12 amino acids. In germline, CDR1 is DFQATT, CDR2 SNEGSKA (reference sequence). Trimming cost V 0 bases and J 0 bases, with 1 base left between them. CDR3 nucleotide sequence: TGCAGTGCTAGAGAGAGCACAGATACGCAGTATTTT. It yields the protein CSARESTDTQYF.

This clonotype has more than one count but fewer than ten. This chain links TRBV12-3 or TRBV12-4 with TRBJ2-3; TRBD1 is a possible D gene (5 bases). There are 14 residues in the CDR3. With 5 bases removed from V and 4 bases from J, the gap between germline ends came to 13 bases. This chain's CDR3 is CASSDPDIPDTQYF. The CDR3 nucleotides are TGTGCCAGCAGTGATCCGGACATTCCAGATACGCAGTATTTT.

The chain recombines TRBV10-3 with TRBJ2-7, with TRBD2 matching over 7 bases. Germline V gene data show CDR1 as ENHRY and CDR2 as SYGVKD. Trimming took 5 bases from V and 2 from J; bases not matched to a gene: 12. CDR3 size: 16 residues. The CDR3 here is CAISPSLLARTYEQYF. CDR3 DNA sequence: TGTGCCATCAGTCCTTCATTACTAGCGCGCACCTACGAGCAGTACTTC.

This clonotype has a single count. This sequence may be a read error, since a much larger clone differs from it by one base. The missing conserved phenylalanine or tryptophan at the end of this CDR3 makes a read error likely. The J gene is TRBJ1-2, the V gene TRBV25-1, with a tentative D call TRBD1 (5 bases). V was pared by 3 bases and J by 8 bases, with 19 bases between. The CDR3 consists of 15 residues. Germline CDR1 reads MGHDK; CDR2 reads SYGVNS. The CDR3 DNA reads TGTGCCAGCAGTGAGACTCAGGGCAATTTAGGGGGCTACACCTCC. Translated, it gives CASSETQGNLGGYTS.

This clonotype has only a few counts. The V gene is TRBV5-1, the J gene TRBJ2-3; D not resolved. The V and J ends lost 1 base and 5 bases respectively, with 17 bases between them. Germline CDR1 SGHRS, CDR2 YFSETQ. The CDR3 has 16 amino acids. DNA for the CDR3: TGCGCCAGCAGCTTGTTGCCCAAGGATGTGGGAGATACGCAGTATTTT. This encodes CASSLLPKDVGDTQYF.

This clonotype was seen ten or more times. The chain carries TRBV5-1 and TRBJ2-5; D not resolved. Trimming stripped 0 bases from V and 0 bases from J, with 3 bases between. Germline V CDR1 and CDR2: SGHRS, YFSETQ. This CDR3 has 13 residues. In DNA, the CDR3 is TGCGCCAGCAGCTTGGAGTACCAAGAGACCCAGTACTTC. Its translation is CASSLEYQETQYF.

This clonotype has just a few counts. The chain is built from TRBV5-1 and TRBJ2-7; D is possibly TRBD1 (6 bases). This CDR3 region has 14 residues. Trimming stripped 4 bases from V and 4 bases from J, with 15 bases between. From germline, CDR1 is SGHRS and CDR2 YFSETQ. The CDR3: CASSVDSRGYEQYF. The CDR3 DNA follows: TGCGCCAGCAGCGTGGACAGTAGGGGGTACGAGCAGTACTTC.

There are many counts of this clonotype. The rearrangement uses TRBV18 and TRBJ2-7, with unresolved D. Between the trimmed V and J ends, which lost 1 base and 3 bases, there was a span of 7 bases. The germline CDR1 and CDR2 sequences are KGHSH and LQKENI. CDR3 length: 13 residues. CDR3 nucleotides: TGTGCCAGCTCACCACGCCATATCTACGAGCAGTACTTC. It codes for CASSPRHIYEQYF. Based on the CDR3 plus reference TRBV18 and TRBJ2-7, the full variable domain is NAGVMQNPRHLVRRRGQEARLRCSPMKGHSHVYWYRQLPEEGLKFMVYLQKENIIDESGMPKERFSAEFPKEGPSILRIQQVVRGDSAAYFCASSPRHIYEQYFGPGTRLTVT.

The chain joins TRBV28 to TRBJ2-3; D is ambiguous. The V gene lost 6 bases and the J gene lost 2 bases, with 12 bases spanning the gap. CDR3 length equals 14 residues. Germline-derived CDR1 and CDR2 are MDHEN and SYDVKM. The CDR3 protein is CASSLPQNTDTQYF. The CDR3 bases are TGTGCCAGCAGCCTTCCCCAGAACACAGATACGCAGTATTTT.

This clonotype was observed many times. The rearrangement uses TRBV20-1 and TRBJ2-4; D ambiguous. V gave up 6 bases and J gave up 0 bases, with 6 bases separating them. Germline CDR1 and CDR2: DFQATT and SNEGSKA (reference sequence). This CDR3 region has 12 residues. CDR3 nucleotides: TGCAGTGCCAACAAAGCCAAAAACATTCAGTACTTC. This translates into CSANKAKNIQYF.

This chain connects TRBV2 to TRBJ2-5, with D maybe TRBD2 (5 bases). Germline loops: CDR1 SNHLY, CDR2 FYNNEI. The CDR3 length is 12 residues. The V end lost 8 bases, the J end lost 1 base, and 8 bases lay between the germline ends. CDR3 sequence: CASVGVQETQYF. The DNA of the CDR3 is TGTGCCAGCGTGGGAGTCCAAGAGACCCAGTACTTC.

V gene TRBV5-1 combines with J gene TRBJ2-7; TRBD2 is a possible D gene (5 bases). CDR3 length equals 15 residues. The germline CDR1 and CDR2 sequences are SGHRS and YFSETQ. The ends were cut back, 2 bases at V and 1 base at J, with 13 bases in the middle. CDR3 DNA sequence: TGCGCCAGCAGCTTTCTATTCGGGAATTCCTACGAGCAGTACTTC. It codes for CASSFLFGNSYEQYF.

This clonotype has a handful of counts. The chain employs TRBV29-1 and TRBJ2-7; 10 positions agree with TRBD2. The germline V gene encodes CDR1 SQVTM and CDR2 ANQGSEA. After removal of 4 bases from V and 3 bases from J, the junction contained 3 bases not matched to a gene. The CDR3 is made up of 13 amino acids. CDR3 protein: CSVGASGGYEQYF. The CDR3 DNA reads as TGCAGCGTTGGAGCTAGCGGGGGCTACGAGCAGTACTTC.

This clonotype was seen at least ten times. The chain carries TRBV12-3 or TRBV12-4 and TRBJ2-2; no reliable D call. V was pared by 5 bases and J by 5 bases, with 9 bases between. The CDR3 covers 13 residues. CDR3 amino acids: CASSPHRTGELFF. CDR3 in DNA: TGTGCCAGCAGTCCCCACCGGACCGGGGAGCTGTTTTTT.

The V gene is TRBV4-2, the J gene TRBJ2-7; 9 bases map to TRBD2. The CDR3 contains 17 residues. J lost 3 bases, V lost 1 base, and 10 bases had no gene match. Germline loops: CDR1 LGHNA, CDR2 YNFKEQ. In DNA form, the CDR3 reads TGTGCCAGCAGCCAAGGATTTGAGCGGGAGGCCTTCTACGAGCAGTACTTC. This translates into CASSQGFEREAFYEQYF.

This clonotype has more than one count but fewer than ten. The V call is TRBV6-2 or TRBV6-3, the J call TRBJ2-1, with TRBD2 identical over 11 bases. The CDR3 length is 17 residues. Germline V gives CDR1 MNHEY, CDR2 SVGEGT. J was trimmed by 3 bases and V by 6 bases; bases with no gene match: 10. The CDR3 coding sequence is TGTGCCAGCAGCCCACTAGCGGGAGCGGTTTACTACAATGAGCAGTTCTTC. Residues: CASSPLAGAVYYNEQFF.

This clonotype was picked up a small number of times. The rearrangement uses TRBV30 and TRBJ2-1; D possibly corresponds to TRBD2 (6 bases). CDR3 length equals 12 residues. The germline V gene encodes CDR1 GTSNPN and CDR2 SVGIG (reference sequence). V lost 0 bases to trimming and J lost 7 bases, with 7 bases between them. This chain's CDR3 is CAWSVSGNEQFF. In nucleotides, the CDR3 is TGTGCCTGGAGTGTCAGCGGGAATGAGCAGTTCTTC.

This chain links TRBV28 with TRBJ1-5; 8 nucleotides line up with TRBD1. The CDR3 length is 15 residues. V lost 3 bases and J lost 5; bases outside the gene matches: 6. In germline, CDR1 is MDHEN, CDR2 SYDVKM. In DNA, the CDR3 is TGTGCCAGCAGTTTCCGGGACAGGATGTATCAGCCCCAGCATTTT. This translates into CASSFRDRMYQPQHF.

V is TRBV19 and J is TRBJ2-1; maybe TRBD1 (5 bases). V was pared by 6 bases and J by 4 bases, with 10 bases between. The CDR3 is 13 residues long. Germline-derived CDR1 and CDR2 are LNHDA and SQIVND (reference sequence). CDR3 protein: CASSYRIYNEQFF. CDR3 in DNA: TGTGCCAGTAGCTACAGGATTTACAATGAGCAGTTCTTC.

CDR3 sequence reads: CASSLGLAKVQNAFNEQFF. DNA of the CDR3: TGTGCCAGCAGTTTAGGGCTAGCAAAGGTCCAGAACGCTTTCAATGAGCAGTTCTTC. J is TRBJ2-1 and V is TRBV28; D is perhaps TRBD2 (5 bases). CDR1 and CDR2 (germline): MDHEN, SYDVKM. V gave up 2 bases and J gave up 6 bases, with 26 bases separating them. The CDR3 spans 19 residues.